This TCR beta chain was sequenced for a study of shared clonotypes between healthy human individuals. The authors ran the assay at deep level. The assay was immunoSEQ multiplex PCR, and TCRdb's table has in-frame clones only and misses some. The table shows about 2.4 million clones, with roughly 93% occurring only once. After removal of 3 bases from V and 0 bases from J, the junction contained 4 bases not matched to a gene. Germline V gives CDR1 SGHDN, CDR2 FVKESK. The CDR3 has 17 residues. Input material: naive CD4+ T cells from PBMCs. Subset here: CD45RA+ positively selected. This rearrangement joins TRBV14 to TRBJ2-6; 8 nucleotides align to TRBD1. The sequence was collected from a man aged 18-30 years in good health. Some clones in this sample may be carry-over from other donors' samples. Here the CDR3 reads CASSQMGQDSGANVLTF. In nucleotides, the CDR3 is TGTGCCAGCAGCCAGATGGGACAGGACTCTGGGGCCAACGTCCTGACTTTC. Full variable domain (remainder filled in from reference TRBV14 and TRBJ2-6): EAGVTQFPSHSVIEKGQTVTLRCDPISGHDNLYWYRRVMGKEIKFLLHFVKESKQDESGMPNNRFLAERTGGTYSTLKVQPAELEDSGVYFCASSQMGQDSGANVLTFGAGSRLTVL.